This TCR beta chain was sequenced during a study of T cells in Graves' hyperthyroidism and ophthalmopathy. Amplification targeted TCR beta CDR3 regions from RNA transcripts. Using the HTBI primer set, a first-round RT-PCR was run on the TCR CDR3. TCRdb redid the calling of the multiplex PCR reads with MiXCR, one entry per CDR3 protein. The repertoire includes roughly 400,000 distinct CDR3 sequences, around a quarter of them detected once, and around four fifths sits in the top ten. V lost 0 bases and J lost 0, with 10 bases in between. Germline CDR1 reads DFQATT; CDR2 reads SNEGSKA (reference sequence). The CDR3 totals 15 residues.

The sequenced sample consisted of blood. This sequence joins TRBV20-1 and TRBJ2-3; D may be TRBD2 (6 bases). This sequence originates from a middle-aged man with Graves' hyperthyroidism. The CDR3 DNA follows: TGCAGTGCTAGAGATTGGGGGGTCAGCACAGATACGCAGTATTTT. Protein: CSARDWGVSTDTQYF.